A single sample gave rise to the 29 T cell receptor beta chains below, sequenced in a study of blood T cell repertoires in COVID-19. The table came from immunoSEQ multiplex PCR; TCRdb's copy has only in-frame clones and leaves some out. The sample includes roughly 69,000 clones, 65% to 85% of them seen just once. The sequenced sample was PBMCs or T cells enriched from blood (not recorded which). The receptors were gathered from a middle-aged woman with acute COVID-19.

As for this clone: Relative to the germline gene, one junction end is altered; a read error may explain this. The rearrangement uses TRBV11-2 and TRBJ2-3, with D possibly TRBD1 on 5 matching bases. The CDR3 extends over 11 amino acids. Germline values: CDR1 SGHAT, CDR2 FQNNGV. The chain's CDR3 is CASSLGQGWGF. In nucleotides, the CDR3 is TGTGCCAGCAGCTTAGGGCAGGGATGGGGTTTT.

The chain links TRBV10-3 to TRBJ2-2; no clear D gene. This CDR3 comprises 15 residues. CDR1 and CDR2 from the germline V gene are ENHRY and SYGVKD. The V and J ends lost 2 bases and 7 bases respectively, with 14 bases between them. Here the CDR3 reads CAISERTSGIGELFF. The CDR3 DNA reads as TGTGCCATCAGTGAGCGTACCTCGGGTATCGGGGAGCTGTTTTTT.

V is TRBV20-1 and J is TRBJ2-7; 8 bases are shared with TRBD2. Germline CDR1 is DFQATT and CDR2 is SNEGSKA (reference sequence). The junction had 2 bases not matched to a gene; V was cut back by 3 bases and J by 1 base. The CDR3 covers 13 residues. CDR3 amino acids: CSASPGGSYEQYV. The CDR3 region has the DNA TGCAGTGCTAGTCCGGGGGGGTCCTACGAGCAGTACGTC.

The chain recombines TRBV9 with TRBJ2-1; TRBD2 matches at 9 bases. The germline gives CDR1 SGDLS, CDR2 YYNGEE. V lost 2 bases to trimming and J lost 7 bases; unmatched junction nucleotides: 7. CDR3 length equals 15 residues. The CDR3 nucleotides read TGTGCCAGCAGCGTGGCACTAGCGGGTTGGAATGAGCAGTTCTTC. Its translation is CASSVALAGWNEQFF.

The rearrangement joins TRBV12-5 to TRBJ1-1; no clear D. CDR1 is LGHNT, CDR2 FRNRAP, per germline. The CDR3 covers 13 residues. V was pared by 1 base and J by 3 bases, with 6 bases between. The CDR3: CASGLGGDTEAFF. The CDR3 bases are TGTGCTAGTGGTTTGGGGGGAGACACTGAAGCTTTCTTT.

This chain connects TRBV11-2 to TRBJ2-1, with 9 nucleotides matching TRBD2. Trimming cost V 1 base and J 0 bases; bases outside gene matches: 1. CDR1 is SGHAT, CDR2 FQNNGV, per germline. This CDR3 comprises 16 residues. The CDR3 nucleotides read TGTGCCAGCAGCTTAGGTAGCGGGGGCTCCTACAATGAGCAGTTCTTC. Translated: CASSLGSGGSYNEQFF.

This clone was recorded only once. This chain connects TRBV14 to TRBJ1-2; 8 nucleotides match TRBD1. CDR1 is SGHDN, CDR2 FVKESK, per germline. CDR3 length: 16 residues. J was trimmed by 5 bases and V by 7 bases; bases with no gene match: 15. The CDR3 here is CASTPMGAGTGYGYTF. The CDR3 nucleotides are TGTGCCAGCACCCCAATGGGGGCCGGGACAGGATATGGCTACACCTTC.

This chain joins TRBV28 and TRBJ1-2, with a weak D call TRBD1 (6 bases). The ends were cut back, 2 bases at V and 4 bases at J, with 11 bases in the middle. Germline V gene lookup returns CDR1 MDHEN and CDR2 SYDVKM. The CDR3 runs to 14 residues. The chain's CDR3 is CASSLPGHTYGYTF. CDR3 bases: TGTGCCAGCAGTTTACCGGGACATACCTATGGCTACACCTTC.

This rearrangement joins TRBV7-6 to TRBJ2-7; 8 nucleotides align to TRBD2. This CDR3 is 15 amino acids long. Germline-derived CDR1 and CDR2 are SGHVS and FNYEAQ. V shed 6 bases and J 2 bases; nucleotides not matched to a gene: 9. The CDR3 DNA reads TGTGCCAGCAGTCCGGGGGGGCAGGGAGCCTACGAGCAGTACGTC. It specifies CASSPGGQGAYEQYV.

This clone was observed a few times. This chain uses TRBV24-1 with TRBJ2-7, with 8 bases lining up with TRBD1. The junction had 12 bases not matched to a gene; V was cut back by 4 bases and J by 2 bases. CDR3 length equals 17 residues. Germline CDR1 KGHDR, CDR2 SFDVKD. DNA for the CDR3: TGTGCCACCAGTGACGCCTCCACAGGGGGAAATCCCTACGAGCAGTACTTC. Translation: CATSDASTGGNPYEQYF.

This chain connects TRBV9 to TRBJ1-6; 9 nucleotides align to TRBD1. The trim removed 3 bases at V and 10 bases at J, leaving 8 bases unmatched. The CDR3 sequence is 15 residues long. CDR1 and CDR2 from the germline V gene are SGDLS and YYNGEE. In DNA form, the CDR3 reads TGTGCCAGCAGCGAGGGACAGGGAGTAGGATCACCCCTCCACTTT. Its translation is CASSEGQGVGSPLHF.

The V call is TRBV6-1, the J call TRBJ1-1, with D tentatively TRBD1 (5 bases). V was clipped by 0 bases and J by 8 bases, with 19 bases between them. This CDR3 is built from 16 residues. Germline V gene data show CDR1 as MNHNS and CDR2 as SASEGT. The CDR3 spells CASSEARGRVRREAFF. The CDR3 DNA is TGTGCCAGCAGTGAAGCGCGGGGCAGGGTGAGAAGAGAAGCTTTCTTT.

The rearrangement joins TRBV12-3 or TRBV12-4 to TRBJ2-3, with D perhaps matching TRBD1 (5 bases). The CDR3 runs 12 residues. Trimming took 2 bases from V and 5 from J, leaving 5 bases between them. As DNA, the CDR3 is TGTGCCAGCAGTTTAAGGGGAGATACGCAGTATTTT. Amino acids: CASSLRGDTQYF.

Only a few counts were recorded for this clone. The rearrangement joins TRBV27 to TRBJ1-4, with a weak D call TRBD1 (6 bases). The V gene's germline CDR1 is MNHEY and CDR2 SMNVEV (reference sequence). The CDR3 has 16 residues. V was cut by 5 bases and J by 0 bases, with 13 bases left in between. The CDR3 DNA sequence: TGTGCCAGCAGTCCAACCGGGACATCAACTAATGAAAAACTGTTTTTT. This encodes CASSPTGTSTNEKLFF. Combining the CDR3 with reference TRBV27 and TRBJ1-4 gives the whole variable domain EAQVTQNPRYLITVTGKKLTVTCSQNMNHEYMSWYRQDPGLGLRQIYYSMNVEVTDKGDVPEGYKVSRKEKRNFPLILESPSPNQTSLYFCASSPTGTSTNEKLFFGSGTQLSVL.

The chain carries TRBV29-1 and TRBJ1-2, with TRBD1 matching over 9 bases. The CDR3 covers 14 residues. The junction had 7 bases not matched to a gene; V was cut back by 0 bases and J by 8 bases. The germline CDR1 and CDR2 sequences are SQVTM and ANQGSEA. In nucleotides, the CDR3 is TGCAGCGTTGAAGAATGGACAGGGGATGACGGCTACACCTTC. Translating it yields CSVEEWTGDDGYTF.

Regarding this clone: The same CDR3 arises from other DNA sequences in this sample as well. The V call is TRBV4-1, the J call TRBJ1-1; D is undetermined. Germline assignment: CDR1 MGHRA and CDR2 YSYEKL. The length of the CDR3 is 15 residues. V lost 1 base and J 0 bases, leaving 9 bases between the germline ends. As DNA, the CDR3 is TGCGCCAGCAGCCAAGGCGGACTCATGAACACTGAAGCTTTCTTT. This codes for CASSQGGLMNTEAFF.

The V gene is TRBV7-2, the J gene TRBJ2-7, with a tentative D call TRBD1 (5 bases). Germline lookup yields CDR1 SGHTA and CDR2 FQGNSA. CDR3 length equals 14 residues. Trimming cost V 5 bases and J 2 bases, with 13 bases left between them. The DNA of the CDR3 is TGTGCCAGCAGCCTGCCGGGCAGGGCCTACGAGCAGTACGTC. The encoded protein is CASSLPGRAYEQYV.

The chain combines TRBV11-3 with TRBJ2-3; D possibly corresponds to TRBD1 (5 bases). The CDR3 sequence is 14 residues long. The ends were cut back, 4 bases at V and 6 bases at J, with 14 bases in the middle. CDR1 SGHNT and CDR2 YENEEA come from the germline V gene. The CDR3 DNA follows: TGTGCCAGCAGCTCAGCACAGGCGGCCGATACGCAGTATTTT. Protein: CASSSAQAADTQYF.

V is TRBV3-1 (or the pseudogene TRBV3-2) and J is TRBJ1-2; TRBD1 might be the D (5 bases). V lost 2 bases and J 7 bases, leaving 17 bases between the germline ends. Germline V gene data show CDR1 as LGHDT and CDR2 as YNNKEL (reference sequence). The CDR3 spans 15 residues. CDR3 sequence reads: CASSQYQAGLTGYTF. CDR3 coding DNA: TGTGCCAGCAGCCAATACCAGGCAGGGCTTACTGGCTACACCTTC.

The rearrangement uses TRBV28 and TRBJ2-7; 11 nucleotides line up with TRBD1. Germline V gene sequence: CDR1 MDHEN, CDR2 SYDVKM. With V trimmed by 6 bases and J by 5 bases, 6 bases remained unmatched. The CDR3 runs to 14 residues. CDR3 nucleotide sequence: TGTGCCAGCAGCTGGGACAGGGGGTTCGACGAGCAGTACTTC. It is translated as CASSWDRGFDEQYF.

CDR3 sequence: CASSLAADYGYTF. The CDR3 DNA reads TGCGCCAGCAGCTTGGCGGCGGACTATGGCTACACCTTC. The chain combines TRBV5-1 with TRBJ1-2; D is undetermined. Germline values: CDR1 SGHRS, CDR2 YFSETQ. The CDR3 is 13 amino acids. The V and J ends lost 0 bases and 3 bases respectively, with 6 bases between them. Looking up the rest from reference TRBV5-1 and TRBJ1-2 gives the full variable domain: KAGVTQTPRYLIKTRGQQVTLSCSPISGHRSVSWYQQTPGQGLQFLFEYFSETQRNKGNFPGRFSGRQFSNSRSEMNVSTLELGDSALYLCASSLAADYGYTFGSGTRLTVV.

CDR3 nucleotide sequence: TGTGCCAGCCGGGAGGGAGGGGGGCTTGGCTACACCTTC. Translated, it gives CASREGGGLGYTF. The chain links TRBV2 to TRBJ1-2, with D perhaps matching TRBD1 (6 bases). V was shortened by 8 bases and J by 7 bases, with 17 bases between the two germline ends. The CDR3 is made up of 13 amino acids. In germline, CDR1 is SNHLY, CDR2 FYNNEI.

This clone was detected only once. V is TRBV5-1 and J is TRBJ2-5, with 10 bases fitting TRBD2. CDR3 length: 13 residues. CDR1 and CDR2 (germline): SGHRS, YFSETQ. The V segment lost 4 bases and the J segment 5 bases; nucleotides outside the gene matches: 2. CDR3 in DNA: TGCGCCAGCAGCCCTAGCGGGAGTGAGACCCAGTACTTC. This codes for CASSPSGSETQYF.

J is TRBJ2-5 and V is TRBV5-4, with D possibly matching TRBD2 (5 bases). Deletions cut 4 bases from V and 5 bases from J, with 9 bases between. The CDR3 runs 12 residues. Germline-derived CDR1 and CDR2 are SGHNT and YYREEE (reference sequence). The CDR3 nucleotides are TGTGCCAGCAGCCCCGGGATGGAGACCCAGTACTTC. Its translation is CASSPGMETQYF.

The chain is built from TRBV6-5 and TRBJ1-1; D may be TRBD1 (6 bases). The CDR3 runs 13 residues. CDR1 and CDR2 (germline): MNHEY, SVGAGI. The V end was cut by 7 bases, the J end by 4 bases, with 13 bases between. CDR3 protein: CASIATGSTEAFF. The CDR3 DNA reads TGTGCCAGCATTGCAACAGGGTCCACTGAAGCTTTCTTT.

This clone appeared a few times. The chain carries TRBV5-1 and TRBJ2-7; 9 bases match TRBD2. From germline, CDR1 is SGHRS and CDR2 YFSETQ. V shed 4 bases, J shed 4 bases, and the junction held 6 bases outside the gene matches. The CDR3 covers 14 residues. The CDR3 DNA reads as TGCGCCAGCAGCCAGAATAGCGGGAGTTACGAGCAGTACTTC. Translated: CASSQNSGSYEQYF.

The sample holds one count of this clone. V is TRBV5-1 and J is TRBJ1-2; TRBD1 agrees at 7 bases. Germline trimming cut 0 bases from V and 2 bases from J; bases unmatched to any gene: 4. Germline-derived CDR1 and CDR2 are SGHRS and YFSETQ. The CDR3 consists of 15 residues. Here the CDR3 reads CASSLVLGQNYGYTF. The CDR3 region has the DNA TGCGCCAGCAGCTTGGTGTTGGGACAGAACTATGGCTACACCTTC.

For the CDR3, the DNA is TGTGCCACCAGCAGGCCACAGGGACCCCATAAAGGCTACACCTTC. Translation gives CATSRPQGPHKGYTF. V usage is TRBV15 and J usage is TRBJ1-2; maybe TRBD1 (6 bases). This CDR3 comprises 15 residues. CDR1 LNHNV and CDR2 YYDKDF come from the germline V gene (reference sequence). V lost 3 bases to trimming and J lost 8 bases, with 19 bases between them.

The chain couples TRBV5-1 to TRBJ1-2; D unresolved. In germline, CDR1 is SGHRS, CDR2 YFSETQ. Trimming cost V 5 bases and J 3 bases, with 14 bases left between them. The length of the CDR3 is 14 residues. The CDR3 DNA sequence: TGCGCCAGCAGTAGATGGGAGAGAGACTATGGCTACACCTTC. Protein product: CASSRWERDYGYTF.